These 4 T cell receptor beta chains were all obtained from the same sample, sequenced in a study of blood T cell repertoires in COVID-19. Libraries were prepared by immunoSEQ multiplex PCR; TCRdb keeps only in-frame clonotypes and omits some of them. The table has 110,000 to 150,000 clones, 76% seen once; the top ten hold about 4%. Sequences were obtained from peripheral blood. All receptors derive from a man in his sixties with acute or convalescent COVID-19.

The gene calls are TRBV29-1 and TRBJ2-3, with unresolved D. Trimming pared 3 bases from V and 1 base from J, leaving 5 bases between. Germline V gives CDR1 SQVTM, CDR2 ANQGSEA. The CDR3 extends over 12 amino acids. CDR3 DNA sequence: TGCAGCGTTGACCTAGGCACAGATACGCAGTATTTT. Protein sequence: CSVDLGTDTQYF.

The chain carries TRBV18 and TRBJ1-6; D is perhaps TRBD1 (5 bases). The CDR3 contains 16 residues. Germline V gene lookup returns CDR1 KGHSH and CDR2 LQKENI. Trimming stripped 3 bases from V and 3 bases from J, with 12 bases between. CDR3 DNA: TGTGCCAGCTCACCCCCGGGACTTAACTATAATTCACCCCTCCACTTT. Translating it yields CASSPPGLNYNSPLHF.

V and J are TRBV7-2 and TRBJ2-7, with a weak D call TRBD1 (5 bases). The CDR3 consists of 17 residues. CDR1 SGHTA and CDR2 FQGNSA come from the germline V gene. Trimming shortened V by 1 base and J by 1 base, and 17 bases separated the two germline ends. The CDR3 is CASSLEVAGSESYEQYF. CDR3 nucleotide sequence: TGTGCCAGCAGCTTAGAGGTCGCAGGGTCCGAGTCCTACGAGCAGTACTTC. The variable domain in full, completed from reference TRBV7-2 and TRBJ2-7, reads GAGVSQSPSNKVTEKGKDVELRCDPISGHTALYWYRQSLGQGLEFLIYFQGNSAPDKSGLPSDRFSAERTGGSVSTLTIQRTQQEDSAVYLCASSLEVAGSESYEQYFGPGTRLTVT.

This chain uses TRBV7-2 with TRBJ1-5, with D uncertain. V was cut by 1 base and J by 5 bases, with 6 bases left in between. The CDR3 is made up of 13 amino acids. Per the germline V gene, CDR1 is SGHTA and CDR2 is FQGNSA. CDR3 in DNA: TGTGCCAGCAGCTTAGGGAGGTATCAGCCCCAGCATTTT. The encoded protein is CASSLGRYQPQHF.